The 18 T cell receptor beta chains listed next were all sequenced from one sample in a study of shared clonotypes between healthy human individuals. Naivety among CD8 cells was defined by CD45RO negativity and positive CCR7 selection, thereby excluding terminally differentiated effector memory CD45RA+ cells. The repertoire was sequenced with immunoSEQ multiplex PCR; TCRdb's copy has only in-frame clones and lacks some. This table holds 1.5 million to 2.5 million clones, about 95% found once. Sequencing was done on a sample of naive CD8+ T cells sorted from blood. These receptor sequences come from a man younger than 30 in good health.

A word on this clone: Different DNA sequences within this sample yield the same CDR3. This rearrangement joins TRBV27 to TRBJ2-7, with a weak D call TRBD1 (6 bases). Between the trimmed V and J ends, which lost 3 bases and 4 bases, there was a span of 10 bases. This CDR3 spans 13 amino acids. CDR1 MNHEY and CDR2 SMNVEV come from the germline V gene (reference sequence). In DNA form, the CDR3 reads TGTGCCAGCAGTTTCAGGGGTTCGTACGAGCAGTACTTC. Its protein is CASSFRGSYEQYF.

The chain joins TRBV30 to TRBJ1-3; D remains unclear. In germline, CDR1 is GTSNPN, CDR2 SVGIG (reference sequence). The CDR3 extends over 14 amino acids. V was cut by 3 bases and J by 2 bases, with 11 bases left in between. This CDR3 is CAWSVPLTGNTIYF. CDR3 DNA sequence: TGTGCCTGGAGCGTCCCGTTGACTGGAAACACCATATATTTT.

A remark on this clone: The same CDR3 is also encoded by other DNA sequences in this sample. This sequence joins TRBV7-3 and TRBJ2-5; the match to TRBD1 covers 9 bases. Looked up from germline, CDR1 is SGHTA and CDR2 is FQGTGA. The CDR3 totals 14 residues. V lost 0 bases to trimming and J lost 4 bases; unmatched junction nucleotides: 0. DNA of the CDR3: TGTGCCAGCAGCTTAACGGGACAGGGAGAGACCCAGTACTTC. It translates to CASSLTGQGETQYF.

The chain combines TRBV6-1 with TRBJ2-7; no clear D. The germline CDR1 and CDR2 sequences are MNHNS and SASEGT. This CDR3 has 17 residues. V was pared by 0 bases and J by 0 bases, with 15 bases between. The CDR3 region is CASSEAPPGVPSYEQYF. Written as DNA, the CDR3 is TGTGCCAGCAGTGAAGCGCCACCGGGCGTACCCTCCTACGAGCAGTACTTC.

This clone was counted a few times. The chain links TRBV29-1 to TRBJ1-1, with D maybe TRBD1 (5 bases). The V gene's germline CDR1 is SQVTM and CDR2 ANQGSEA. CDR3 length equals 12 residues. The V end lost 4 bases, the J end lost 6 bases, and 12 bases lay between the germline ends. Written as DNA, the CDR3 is TGCAGCGTTGTTGAGGGACGAGCTGAAGCTTTCTTT. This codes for CSVVEGRAEAFF.

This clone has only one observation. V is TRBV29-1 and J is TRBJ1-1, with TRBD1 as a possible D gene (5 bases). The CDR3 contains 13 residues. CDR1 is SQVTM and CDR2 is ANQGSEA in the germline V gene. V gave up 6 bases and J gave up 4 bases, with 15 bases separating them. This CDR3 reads CSVPVDQGTEAFF. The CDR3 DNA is TGCAGCGTCCCCGTGGATCAGGGCACTGAAGCTTTCTTT.

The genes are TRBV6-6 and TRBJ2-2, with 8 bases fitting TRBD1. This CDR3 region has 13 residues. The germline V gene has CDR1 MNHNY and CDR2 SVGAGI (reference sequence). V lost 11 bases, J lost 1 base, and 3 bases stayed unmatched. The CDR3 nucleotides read TGTGCCGGAGGGACAGGGAACACCGGGGAGCTGTTTTTT. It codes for CAGGTGNTGELFF.

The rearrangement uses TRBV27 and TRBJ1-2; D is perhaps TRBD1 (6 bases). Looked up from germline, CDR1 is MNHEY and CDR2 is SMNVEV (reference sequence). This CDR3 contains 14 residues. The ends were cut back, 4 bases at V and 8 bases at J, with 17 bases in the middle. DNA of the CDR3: TGTGCCAGCAGTTCGTCGCCCTACAGGGACGGCTACACCTTC. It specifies CASSSSPYRDGYTF.

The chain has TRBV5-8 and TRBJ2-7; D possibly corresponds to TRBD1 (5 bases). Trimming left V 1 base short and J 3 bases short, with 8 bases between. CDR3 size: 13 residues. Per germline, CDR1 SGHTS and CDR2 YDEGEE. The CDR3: CASSLMQGYEQYF. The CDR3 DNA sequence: TGTGCCAGCAGCTTGATGCAGGGCTACGAGCAGTACTTC. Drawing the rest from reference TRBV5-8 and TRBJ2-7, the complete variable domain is EAGVTQSPTHLIKTRGQQATLRCSPISGHTSVYWYQQALGLGLQFLLWYDEGEERNRGNFPPRFSGRQFPNYSSELNVNALELEDSALYLCASSLMQGYEQYFGPGTRLTVT.

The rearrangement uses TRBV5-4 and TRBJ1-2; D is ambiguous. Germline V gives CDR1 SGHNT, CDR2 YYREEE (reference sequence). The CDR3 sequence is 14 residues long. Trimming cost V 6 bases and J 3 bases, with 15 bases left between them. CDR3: CASTVRFIDYGYTF. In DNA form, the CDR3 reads TGTGCCAGCACCGTCAGGTTTATCGACTATGGCTACACCTTC.

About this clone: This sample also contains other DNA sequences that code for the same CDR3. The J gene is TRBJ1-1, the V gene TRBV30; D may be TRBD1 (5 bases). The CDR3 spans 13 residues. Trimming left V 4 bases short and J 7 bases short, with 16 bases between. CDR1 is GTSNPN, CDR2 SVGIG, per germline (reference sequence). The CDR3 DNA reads TGTGCCTGGACCCGCGGACACTCATTTGAAGCTTTCTTT. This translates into CAWTRGHSFEAFF.

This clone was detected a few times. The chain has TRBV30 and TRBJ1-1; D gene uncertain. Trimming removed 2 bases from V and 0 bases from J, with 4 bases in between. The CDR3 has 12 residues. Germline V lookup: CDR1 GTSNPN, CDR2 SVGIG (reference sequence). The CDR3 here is CAWSWMNTEAFF. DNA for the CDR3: TGTGCCTGGAGTTGGATGAACACTGAAGCTTTCTTT.

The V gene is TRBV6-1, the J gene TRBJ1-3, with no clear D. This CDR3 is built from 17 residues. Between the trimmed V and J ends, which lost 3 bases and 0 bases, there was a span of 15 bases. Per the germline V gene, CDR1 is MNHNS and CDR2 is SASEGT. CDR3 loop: CASSDLDFLGSGNTIYF. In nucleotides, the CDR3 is TGTGCCAGCAGTGATCTCGATTTTCTCGGCTCTGGAAACACCATATATTTT.

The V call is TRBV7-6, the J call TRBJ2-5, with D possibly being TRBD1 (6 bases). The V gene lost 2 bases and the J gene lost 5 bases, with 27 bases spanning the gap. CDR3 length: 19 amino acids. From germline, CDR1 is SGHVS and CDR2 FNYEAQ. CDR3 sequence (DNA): TGTGCCAGCAGCTTAAACGCCCCCTCCGCTAGCACAAGGGGGGAGACCCAGTACTTC. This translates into CASSLNAPSASTRGETQYF.

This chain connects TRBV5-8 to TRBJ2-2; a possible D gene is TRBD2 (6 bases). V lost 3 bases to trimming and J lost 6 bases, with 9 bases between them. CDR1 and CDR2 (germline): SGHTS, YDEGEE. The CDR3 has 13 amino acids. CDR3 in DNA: TGTGCCAGCAGCTGGAGGGTATCCGGGGAGCTGTTTTTT. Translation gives CASSWRVSGELFF.

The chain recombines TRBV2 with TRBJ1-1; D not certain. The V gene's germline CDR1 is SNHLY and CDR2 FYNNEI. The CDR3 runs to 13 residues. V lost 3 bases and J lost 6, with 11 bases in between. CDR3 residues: CASSESGSPEAFF. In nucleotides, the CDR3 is TGTGCCAGCAGTGAGTCCGGGTCTCCTGAAGCTTTCTTT. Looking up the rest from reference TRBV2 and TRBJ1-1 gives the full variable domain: EPEVTQTPSHQVTQMGQEVILRCVPISNHLYFYWYRQILGQKVEFLVSFYNNEISEKSEIFDDQFSVERPDGSNFTLKIRSTKLEDSAMYFCASSESGSPEAFFGQGTRLTVV.

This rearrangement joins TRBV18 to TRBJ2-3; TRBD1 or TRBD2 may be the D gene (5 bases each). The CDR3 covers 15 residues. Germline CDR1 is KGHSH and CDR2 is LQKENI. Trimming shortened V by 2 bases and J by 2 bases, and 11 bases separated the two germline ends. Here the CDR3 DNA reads TGTGCCAGCTCACCAGTCCCAGGGACCACAGATACGCAGTATTTT. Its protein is CASSPVPGTTDTQYF. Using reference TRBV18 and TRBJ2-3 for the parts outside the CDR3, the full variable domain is NAGVMQNPRHLVRRRGQEARLRCSPMKGHSHVYWYRQLPEEGLKFMVYLQKENIIDESGMPKERFSAEFPKEGPSILRIQQVVRGDSAAYFCASSPVPGTTDTQYFGPGTRLTVL.

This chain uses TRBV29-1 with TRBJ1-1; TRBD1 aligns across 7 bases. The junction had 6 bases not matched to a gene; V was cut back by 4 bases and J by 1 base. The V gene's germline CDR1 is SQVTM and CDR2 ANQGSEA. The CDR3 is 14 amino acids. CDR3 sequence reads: CSVGKGAPNTEAFF. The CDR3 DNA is TGCAGCGTTGGAAAGGGGGCGCCGAACACTGAAGCTTTCTTT. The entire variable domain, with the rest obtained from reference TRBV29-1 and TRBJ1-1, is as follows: SAVISQKPSRDICQRGTSLTIQCQVDSQVTMMFWYRQQPGQSLTLIATANQGSEATYESGFVIDKFPISRPNLTFSTLTVSNMSPEDSSIYLCSVGKGAPNTEAFFGQGTRLTVV.